The 5 T cell receptor beta chains in this list originate from one sample, sequenced in a study of T cells in women clearing cervical HPV infection (dated by TCRdb to the late 2010s). The library was produced with the immunoSEQ multiplex PCR assay. TCRdb holds this immuneACCESS table with in-frame rearrangements only. Some clones are missing; in checked studies, unresolved V genes explain under half, and the rest has no known cause. The sample table gives approximately 44,000 clones. Approximately 1.2% of the sample goes to the ten largest clones. Sequenced material: blood buffy coat. All receptors come from a woman aged 18 to 75 with a cervical HPV16 infection that either progressed to CIN3+ or cleared (not recorded which).

For this clone: From the germline J gene comes the end of the CDR3, since the read stops 3 residues before it. This chain links TRBV7-3 with TRBJ1-1; 8 bases agree with TRBD1. CDR3 length equals 13 residues. V was pared by 5 bases and J by 4 bases, with 3 bases of the junction left unmatched. CDR1 is SGHTA and CDR2 is FQGTGA in the germline V gene. The sequenced CDR3 bases are TGTGCCAGCAGCGCTCAGGGGGCCACTGAA. This encodes CASSAQGATE. The whole CDR3 reads CASSAQGATEAFF.

Of note for this clone: The sequence runs out 3 residues before the end of the CDR3; the remainder is reconstructed from the germline J gene. The V and J genes are TRBV5-1 and TRBJ2-1; 12 bases agree with TRBD2. The ends lost 4 bases at V and 4 bases at J; junction bases unmatched: 3. The V gene's germline CDR1 is SGHRS and CDR2 YFSETQ. CDR3 length: 15 residues. Partial CDR3 DNA: TGCGCCAGCAGCGTGGGACTAGCGGGTTACAATGAG. Its protein product is CASSVGLAGYNE. The full CDR3 protein reads CASSVGLAGYNEQFF.

Concerning this clone: Coverage ceases 3 residues before the CDR3 finishes, and the germline J gene fills in the end. The chain recombines TRBV5-1 with TRBJ2-7; 8 bases fit TRBD2. CDR1 and CDR2 (germline): SGHRS, YFSETQ. The CDR3 runs 13 residues. Trimming cost V 3 bases and J 2 bases; bases outside gene matches: 1. The CDR3 DNA, read in part, is TGCGCCAGCAGCTCGGGACTAGCCTACGAG. It specifies CASSSGLAYE. The full CDR3 sequence reads CASSSGLAYEQYF.

Comments on this clone: The read ends 3 residues shy of where the CDR3 ends; the end is completed using the germline J gene. The chain has TRBV18 and TRBJ2-3; D possibly corresponds to TRBD2 (7 bases). Germline V gene data show CDR1 as KGHSH and CDR2 as LQKENI. The V end was cut by 3 bases, the J end by 3 bases, with 19 bases between. The CDR3 covers 17 residues. The DNA read from the CDR3 is TGTGCCAGCTCACCTCAAACCCGCAGGGGAGGGACAGATACG. This sequence encodes CASSPQTRRGGTDT. The CDR3, in full, reads CASSPQTRRGGTDTQYF.

Points on this clone: The missing CDR3 end, 3 residues past where the read stops, is filled in from the germline J gene. This rearrangement joins TRBV20-1 to TRBJ2-1, with 8 positions matching TRBD2. CDR1 is DFQATT, CDR2 SNEGSKA, per germline (reference sequence). V lost 3 bases to trimming and J lost 6 bases; unmatched junction nucleotides: 4. The CDR3 length is 13 residues. CDR3 loop: CSARAGLVNEQFF. Incomplete CDR3 DNA: TGCAGTGCTAGGGCGGGACTAGTCAATGAG.